Included here is one T cell receptor (beta chain) sequence, with context. MiXCR was run by TCRdb on the RT-PCR reads, yielding one entry per CDR3 protein. The sample yields hundreds of thousands of distinct CDR3 sequences, 11% to 15% seen once. The length of the CDR3 is 14 residues. The V gene's germline CDR1 is DFQATT and CDR2 SNEGSKA (reference sequence). Losses at the gene ends were 5 bases for V and 6 bases for J; bases not matched to a gene: 9. This sequence originates from a female donor in good health, serving as a healthy control. The V gene is TRBV20-1, the J gene TRBJ1-4; 7 positions match TRBD1. The sequencing input was memory CD4+ T cells from blood. CDR3 region: CSAGTALGDEKLFF. The CDR3 bases are TGCAGTGCTGGGACAGCCTTAGGGGATGAAAAACTGTTTTTT.